A selection of T cell receptor beta chains follows, all from one sample in a study of blood T cell repertoires in COVID-19. TCRdb's copy holds only in-frame clones and misses some; the assay was immunoSEQ multiplex PCR. The table has just over 80,000 clones, about 89% seen once. Sequenced sample: PBMCs or T cells enriched from blood (not recorded which). The receptors were sampled from a woman in her 50s with acute COVID-19. The CDR3 runs from the conserved cysteine through the conserved F or W. The order of the fields is J gene, V gene, CDR3 protein.

TRBJ1-2,TRBV14,CASSLSHLSFSYTF
TRBJ1-6,TRBV11-3,CASRPGSYNSPLHF
TRBJ2-1,TRBV19,CASSQALLAVGYNEQFF
TRBJ1-5,TRBV19,CASSTRDRISQPQHF
TRBJ2-3,TRBV19,CASSIQRGRPDTQYF
TRBJ2-2,TRBV4-1,CASSQGILRREASTGELFF
TRBJ2-7,TRBV3-1/TRBV3-2,CASSREQGPGEQYF
TRBJ2-1,TRBV10-3,CAISEGTKFSSYNEQFF
TRBJ2-7,TRBV27,CASSLMGDRLYEQYF
TRBJ1-2,TRBV24-1,CATSDLAGGYTF
TRBJ1-2,TRBV6-6,CASSYDGQGGYGYTF
TRBJ2-7,TRBV2,CASRGLAGVLWISYEQYF
TRBJ2-7,TRBV5-8,CASSLRRGGNYEQYF
TRBJ2-1,TRBV5-1,CARMWGLIHEQFF
TRBJ1-2,TRBV19,CASTGGTNYGYTF
TRBJ2-1,TRBV24-1,CATSDPGLAGGNEQFF
TRBJ2-1,TRBV11-2,CASSMTSGYGYLNEQFF
TRBJ2-7,TRBV2,CASSEPTTGGYEQYF
TRBJ2-6,TRBV7-2,CASSLVGQNSGANVLTF
TRBJ1-5,TRBV7-7,CASSYPGSGGTNQPQHF
TRBJ2-5,TRBV5-4,CASSGSGNGRQETQYF
TRBJ2-5,TRBV27,CASSSGETQYF
TRBJ2-1,TRBV19,CASSLQDLKEQFF